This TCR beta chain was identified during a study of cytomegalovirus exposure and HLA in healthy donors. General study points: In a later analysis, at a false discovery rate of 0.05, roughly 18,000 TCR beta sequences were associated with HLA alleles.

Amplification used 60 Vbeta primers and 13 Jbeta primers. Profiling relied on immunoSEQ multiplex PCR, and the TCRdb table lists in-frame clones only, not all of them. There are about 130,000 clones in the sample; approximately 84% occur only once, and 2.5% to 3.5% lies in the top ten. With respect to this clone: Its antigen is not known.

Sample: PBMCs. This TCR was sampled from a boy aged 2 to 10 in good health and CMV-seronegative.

The CDR3: CASSLALLDGEGYTF. DNA of the CDR3: TGTGCCAGCAGCTTAGCGCTCCTTGACGGGGAAGGCTACACCTTC. This chain joins TRBV7-2 and TRBJ1-2; D remains unclear. Trimming cost V 0 bases and J 8 bases, with 16 bases left between them. The CDR3 loop spans 15 amino acids. Germline loops: CDR1 SGHTA, CDR2 FQGNSA.